This T cell receptor (beta chain) was identified in a study of naive CD8 T cells in extremely preterm neonates. Findings and caveats of the study: Productive template counts varied among preterm samples, a noted limitation. Compared with older groups, preterm CDR3s were shorter, with fewer N additions and less trimming. Preterm neonate repertoires were significantly less rich by iChao1 than others. Term neonates 0.3% to 0.45%, young children approximately 0.03%, adults approximately 0.0091%; preterm neonates shared 2.7%.

This clone was seen only a few times. Its target is unknown. Sequencing was performed with immunoSEQ multiplex PCR; in TCRdb, only in-frame clones are kept and a portion is missing. The sample has 21,000 or so clones, more than 70% seen once. The CDR3 has 11 residues. Trimming left V 4 bases short and J 3 bases short, with 5 bases between. CDR1 is SGHTS and CDR2 is YDEGEE in the germline V gene. Extremely preterm deliveries at about 22-27 weeks of gestation provided the preterm samples. Sorted naive CD8+ T cell numbers ranged ~19,000 to ~110,000. J is TRBJ2-7 and V is TRBV5-8; D uncertain. The origin of this receptor is a boy who was born preterm. Sequencing input: naive CD8+ T cells from cord blood. The CDR3 DNA follows: TGTGCCAGCAGCCCCGGCTACGAGCAGTACTTC. Protein product: CASSPGYEQYF. Variable domain in full (rest from reference TRBV5-8 and TRBJ2-7): EAGVTQSPTHLIKTRGQQATLRCSPISGHTSVYWYQQALGLGLQFLLWYDEGEERNRGNFPPRFSGRQFPNYSSELNVNALELEDSALYLCASSPGYEQYFGPGTRLTVT.